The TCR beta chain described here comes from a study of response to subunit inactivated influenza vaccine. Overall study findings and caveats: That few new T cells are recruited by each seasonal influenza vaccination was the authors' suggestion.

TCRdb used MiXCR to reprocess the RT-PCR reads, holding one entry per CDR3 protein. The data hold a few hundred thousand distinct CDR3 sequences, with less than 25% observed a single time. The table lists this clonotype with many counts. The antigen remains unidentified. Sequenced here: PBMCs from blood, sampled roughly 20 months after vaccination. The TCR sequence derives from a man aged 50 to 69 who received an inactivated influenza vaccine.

As DNA, the CDR3 is TGTGCCGGAAGGGACCGCTATATAACCGGGGAGCTGTTTTTT. It specifies CAGRDRYITGELFF. This chain uses TRBV2 with TRBJ2-2, with D perhaps given as TRBD1 or TRBD2 (5 bases each). This CDR3 is 14 amino acids long. V lost 11 bases, J lost 5 bases, and 18 bases lay in between. CDR1 is SNHLY, CDR2 FYNNEI, per germline.